This TCR beta chain was sequenced during a study of CD8 T cells in Susac syndrome. Looking at the study overall: When blood was drawn, the patients with Susac syndrome were therapy-naive, on corticosteroids, or on intravenous immunoglobulin alone.

Peripheral blood CD8+ and CD4+ T cells were profiled by TCR beta sequencing. RNA was extracted with the RNeasy kit, and a quantity of roughly 0.5 to 1 ug was reverse transcribed using random hexamers. Amplification of TCR beta CDR3 was carried out by immunoSEQ multiplex PCR, which covered 54 Vbeta and 13 Jbeta segments. TCRdb reprocessed the immunoSEQ multiplex PCR reads with MiXCR, giving one entry per CDR3 protein. This table holds roughly 84,000 distinct CDR3 sequences, 90% to 97% found once. This CDR3 is built from 16 residues. Germline loops: CDR1 SGDLS, CDR2 YYNGEE. Losses at the gene ends were 4 bases for V and 6 bases for J; bases not matched to a gene: 10.

The chain links TRBV9 to TRBJ2-7; 13 nucleotides line up with TRBD2. The clonotype originates from a human donor with Susac syndrome. The specimen sequenced was CD8+ T cells from PBMCs. The CDR3 here is CASSPRTSGSSGEQYF. CDR3 coding DNA: TGTGCCAGCAGCCCCCGGACTAGCGGGAGTTCCGGCGAGCAGTACTTC.